This T cell receptor (beta chain) derives from a study of molecular identifiers for immune sequencing clone quantification. Trimming shortened V by 6 bases and J by 0 bases, and 11 bases separated the two germline ends. The CDR3 is 14 amino acids. The germline gives CDR1 MNHEY, CDR2 SVGEGT. TCRdb called the PCR reads again in MiXCR, with one record for every CDR3 protein. This sample has about 510,000 distinct CDR3 sequences, with roughly 23% found just once. This TCR was recovered from a human donor in good health. Some libraries in this study had Jurkat cell RNA spiked in. The material sequenced was naive CD8+ T cells from blood, with Jurkat cell RNA spiked in. The subset is: FACS-sorted CD8+CD4-CCR7+CD45RA+ naive T cells. This chain links TRBV6-2 or TRBV6-3 with TRBJ1-1, with a possible D match to TRBD1 (5 bases). CDR3 sequence reads: CASSRVSMNTEAFF. CDR3 nucleotide sequence: TGTGCCAGCAGCAGGGTCTCCATGAACACTGAAGCTTTCTTT.